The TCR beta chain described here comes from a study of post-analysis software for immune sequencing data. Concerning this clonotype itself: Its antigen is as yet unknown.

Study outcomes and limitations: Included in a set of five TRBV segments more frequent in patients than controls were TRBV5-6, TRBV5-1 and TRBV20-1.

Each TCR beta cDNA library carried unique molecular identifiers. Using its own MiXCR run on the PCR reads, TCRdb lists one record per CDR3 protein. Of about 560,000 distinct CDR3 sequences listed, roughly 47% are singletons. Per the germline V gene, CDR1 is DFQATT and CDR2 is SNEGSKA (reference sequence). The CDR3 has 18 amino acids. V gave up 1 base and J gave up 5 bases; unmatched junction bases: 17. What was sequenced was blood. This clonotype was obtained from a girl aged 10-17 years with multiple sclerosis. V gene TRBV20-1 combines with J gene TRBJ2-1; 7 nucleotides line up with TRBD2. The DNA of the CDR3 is TGCAGTGCTAGAGTGGCTAGGACTAGTATGAGGCGGGACAATGAGCAGTTCTTC. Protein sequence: CSARVARTSMRRDNEQFF.